A single sample gave rise to the 23 T cell receptor beta chains below, sequenced in a study of T cell responses to AZD1222 COVID-19 vaccine. Sequenced by immunoSEQ multiplex PCR; TCRdb stores in-frame clones only, minus some. The repertoire includes roughly 160,000 clones, just over 90% of them detected once, and approximately 1.2% sits in the top ten. Sequencing used peripheral blood, obtained 28 days after the second AZD1222 dose. These receptors were taken from an adult who received the AZD1222 COVID-19 vaccine.

V usage is TRBV30 and J usage is TRBJ1-5; possible D gene TRBD1, 5 bases. Trimming stripped 4 bases from V and 7 bases from J, with 14 bases between. There are 13 residues in the CDR3. CDR1 is GTSNPN and CDR2 is SVGIG in the germline V gene (reference sequence). The CDR3 loop reads CAWKSGSGQPQHF. The CDR3 DNA reads TGTGCCTGGAAGTCAGGGTCTGGGCAGCCCCAGCATTTT.

CDR3 coding DNA: TGTGCCAGCACTGGAGGTTACACCGGGGAGCTGTTTTTT. Translation gives CASTGGYTGELFF. The chain joins TRBV6-5 to TRBJ2-2, with a tentative D call TRBD2 (5 bases). Trimming left V 7 bases short and J 3 bases short, with 9 bases between. Germline V CDR1 and CDR2: MNHEY, SVGAGI. CDR3 length equals 13 residues.

This sequence joins TRBV7-2 and TRBJ1-2, with D unresolved. The V gene lost 1 base and the J gene lost 1 base, with 7 bases spanning the gap. The CDR3 runs to 14 residues. Germline values: CDR1 SGHTA, CDR2 FQGNSA. The CDR3 is CASSLEGSNYGYTF. CDR3 nucleotide sequence: TGTGCCAGCAGCTTAGAGGGTAGTAACTATGGCTACACCTTC.

This chain uses TRBV5-1 with TRBJ2-7; D not certain. Germline V gene sequence: CDR1 SGHRS, CDR2 YFSETQ. V was clipped by 4 bases and J by 12 bases, with 23 bases between them. This CDR3 contains 14 residues. DNA for the CDR3: TGCGCCAGCAGCCTGGGCTCAGACCCGAGTTTGCGGTACTTC. It is translated as CASSLGSDPSLRYF.

This rearrangement joins TRBV2 to TRBJ1-2; D gene ambiguous. Germline V lookup: CDR1 SNHLY, CDR2 FYNNEI. Trimming stripped 6 bases from V and 4 bases from J, with 12 bases between. The CDR3 consists of 13 residues. In DNA form, the CDR3 reads TGTGCCAGCAGCCCGGAGGTTTCCTATGGCTACACCTTC. This gives the protein CASSPEVSYGYTF.

The chain couples TRBV28 to TRBJ1-5, with D hard to call. The CDR3 sequence is 12 residues long. Trimming took 3 bases from V and 6 from J, leaving 6 bases between them. CDR1 is MDHEN and CDR2 is SYDVKM in the germline V gene. The CDR3 DNA is TGTGCCAGCAGTTTGAAAGTTCAGCCCCAGCATTTT. It codes for CASSLKVQPQHF.

This rearrangement joins TRBV5-1 to TRBJ2-7; TRBD2 might be the D (6 bases). The germline V gene has CDR1 SGHRS and CDR2 YFSETQ. The CDR3 extends over 14 amino acids. Trimming removed 4 bases at V and 0 bases at J, with 11 bases between. The CDR3 reads CASSPFGGSYEQYF. The CDR3 DNA reads TGCGCCAGCAGCCCATTCGGGGGCTCCTACGAGCAGTACTTC.

V gene TRBV11-2 combines with J gene TRBJ2-1; D might be TRBD2 (5 bases). Germline V CDR1 and CDR2: SGHAT, FQNNGV. The CDR3 contains 16 residues. Trimming left V 5 bases short and J 8 bases short, with 22 bases between. The CDR3 reads CASSGRIHGERDEQFF. For the CDR3, the DNA is TGTGCCAGCAGCGGCCGAATACACGGGGAGAGGGATGAGCAGTTCTTC.

This clone was found once. This chain uses TRBV28 with TRBJ1-1; D not resolved. Germline-derived CDR1 and CDR2 are MDHEN and SYDVKM. The CDR3 consists of 12 residues. Trimming removed 5 bases from V and 5 bases from J, with 9 bases in between. CDR3 loop: CASSHSTTEAFF. The CDR3 DNA follows: TGTGCCAGCAGTCATAGTACGACTGAAGCTTTCTTT.

The V gene is TRBV9, the J gene TRBJ1-1; possibly TRBD1 for D (5 bases). The CDR3 has 15 amino acids. With 6 bases removed from V and 3 bases from J, the gap between germline ends came to 18 bases. Germline V lookup: CDR1 SGDLS, CDR2 YYNGEE. CDR3 nucleotide sequence: TGTGCCAGCAACGACCGGGGCACAGGACACACTGAAGCTTTCTTT. Protein sequence: CASNDRGTGHTEAFF.

The chain employs TRBV27 and TRBJ2-5; 11 bases match TRBD1. CDR1 and CDR2 (germline): MNHEY, SMNVEV (reference sequence). The CDR3 spans 14 residues. V shed 3 bases, J shed 4 bases, and the junction held 1 base outside the gene matches. DNA for the CDR3: TGTGCCAGCAGTTTGGACAGGGGGCGAGAGACCCAGTACTTC. Translated: CASSLDRGRETQYF.

V gene TRBV24-1 combines with J gene TRBJ1-1, with a tentative D call TRBD1 (5 bases). Germline V lookup: CDR1 KGHDR, CDR2 SFDVKD. Trimming took 7 bases from V and 1 from J, leaving 15 bases between them. This CDR3 spans 15 amino acids. The CDR3: CATRILRQKNTEAFF. The CDR3 DNA reads TGTGCCACCAGAATTCTGAGACAGAAGAACACTGAAGCTTTCTTT.

This clone showed up just a few times. Distinct nucleotide sequences in the sample also encode this CDR3. This chain links TRBV7-8 with TRBJ1-2; no clear D. The germline V gene encodes CDR1 SGHVS and CDR2 FQNEAQ. Between the trimmed V and J ends, which lost 1 base and 3 bases, there was a span of 9 bases. The CDR3 loop spans 14 amino acids. CDR3 bases: TGTGCCAGCAGCTTAGGGGGATTCGACTATGGCTACACCTTC. Translating gives CASSLGGFDYGYTF.

The rearrangement joins TRBV19 to TRBJ1-1, with D perhaps matching TRBD1 (5 bases). V was shortened by 5 bases and J by 0 bases, with 7 bases between the two germline ends. The CDR3 sequence is 13 residues long. Germline V CDR1 and CDR2: LNHDA, SQIVND (reference sequence). CDR3 sequence: CASSSGLNTEAFF. Written as DNA, the CDR3 is TGTGCCAGTAGTTCAGGGTTGAACACTGAAGCTTTCTTT.

The CDR3 spells CASSPTGGNQPQHF. CDR3 nucleotides: TGTGCCAGCAGTCCAACAGGGGGCAATCAGCCCCAGCATTTT. The rearrangement links TRBV6-5 to TRBJ1-5; 7 positions agree with TRBD1. V shed 5 bases and J 2 bases; nucleotides not matched to a gene: 3. Germline assignment: CDR1 MNHEY and CDR2 SVGAGI. CDR3 size: 14 residues.

The J gene is TRBJ1-5, the V gene TRBV13; D gene uncertain. This CDR3 contains 12 residues. Germline CDR1 reads PRHDT; CDR2 reads FYEKMQ (reference sequence). Trimming removed 4 bases at V and 8 bases at J, with 9 bases between. The CDR3: CASSSTTEPQHF. The CDR3 coding sequence is TGTGCCAGCAGCTCTACTACCGAGCCCCAGCATTTT.

The chain combines TRBV6-5 with TRBJ2-7; D may be TRBD2 (5 bases). Germline loops: CDR1 MNHEY, CDR2 SVGAGI. V lost 2 bases to trimming and J lost 6 bases, with 14 bases between them. The CDR3 is made up of 14 amino acids. Written as DNA, the CDR3 is TGTGCCAGCAGTTACCTCCGGGGTGAAGGCGAGCAGTACTTC. Translated, it gives CASSYLRGEGEQYF.

V usage is TRBV30 and J usage is TRBJ1-5; no clear D gene. This CDR3 contains 13 residues. CDR1 GTSNPN and CDR2 SVGIG come from the germline V gene (reference sequence). V shed 1 base and J shed 0 bases, with 4 bases lying between them. This CDR3 reads CAWSAGSNQPQHF. In DNA, the CDR3 is TGTGCCTGGAGTGCCGGTAGCAATCAGCCCCAGCATTTT.

CDR3 nucleotide sequence: TGTGCCACCAGTGATTTGCAAAGAGGGGCGGTGTCCTACGAGCAGTACTTC. It encodes CATSDLQRGAVSYEQYF. V is TRBV24-1 and J is TRBJ2-7; D could derive from TRBD1 or TRBD2 (5 bases each). Germline CDR1 and CDR2: KGHDR and SFDVKD. There are 17 residues in the CDR3. Trimming removed 0 bases from V and 1 base from J, with 15 bases in between.

The rearrangement joins TRBV7-6 to TRBJ2-1; no firm D call. In germline, CDR1 is SGHVS, CDR2 FNYEAQ. The CDR3 loop spans 14 amino acids. V was trimmed by 6 bases and J by 5 bases, leaving 14 bases between them. For the CDR3, the DNA is TGTGCCAGCAGTCGAGCACCTCAGGACAATGAGCAGTTCTTC. This sequence encodes CASSRAPQDNEQFF.

The chain employs TRBV28 and TRBJ2-2; 7 nucleotides match TRBD1. The germline V gene encodes CDR1 MDHEN and CDR2 SYDVKM. V dropped 5 bases and J dropped 4; count of bases not matched to a gene: 7. This CDR3 spans 15 amino acids. Written as DNA, the CDR3 is TGTGCCAGCAGTCCGCAGACAGGGCGCACCGGGGAGCTGTTTTTT. Its translation: CASSPQTGRTGELFF.

The V call is TRBV18, the J call TRBJ2-1, with 7 bases aligning to TRBD2. The V segment lost 3 bases and the J segment 6 bases; nucleotides outside the gene matches: 11. This CDR3 contains 16 residues. Germline CDR1 KGHSH, CDR2 LQKENI. This chain's CDR3 is CASSPLEGGKVNEQFF. The CDR3 DNA follows: TGTGCCAGCTCACCCCTTGAGGGAGGGAAGGTCAATGAGCAGTTCTTC. The whole variable domain, filled in from reference TRBV18 and TRBJ2-1, reads NAGVMQNPRHLVRRRGQEARLRCSPMKGHSHVYWYRQLPEEGLKFMVYLQKENIIDESGMPKERFSAEFPKEGPSILRIQQVVRGDSAAYFCASSPLEGGKVNEQFFGPGTRLTVL.

The genes are TRBV18 and TRBJ1-3; TRBD1 might be the D (5 bases). V was cut by 3 bases and J by 2 bases, with 17 bases left in between. This CDR3 region has 17 residues. Germline V gives CDR1 KGHSH, CDR2 LQKENI. The CDR3, as DNA: TGTGCCAGCTCACCCCTCGACAGAGCTCGCCCTGGAAACACCATATATTTT. Amino acids: CASSPLDRARPGNTIYF.